One and the same sample provided the 13 T cell receptor beta chains below, sequenced in a study of regulatory T cells in long-lasting Graves disease (dated by TCRdb to the early 2020s). What the time point label conveys for this sample: newly diagnosed GD, antithyroid drugs for less than 3 months. For both TCR sequencing and RNA sequencing, RNA was extracted from PBMCs in TRIzol. The receptor library was made with multiplex PCR. The sample was run on an Illumina HiSeq 4000. CDR3 regions were amplified by Arm-PCR with iRepertoire HTBI primers to construct TCR beta libraries. Clones were called with MiXCR by TCRdb after fastp trimmed the public reads at Q25, and only in-frame beta chains were retained. Every entry covers one CDR3 protein and lists the most common genes and DNA from its rows. For this sample the table gives over 400,000 distinct CDR3 sequences, of which around 13% were detected only once. The ten largest clones add up to roughly 15% of the sample.

The same data also contributed to another study, on T cells in Graves' hyperthyroidism and ophthalmopathy.

The specimen comprised peripheral blood mononuclear cells (PBMCs), sampled at new diagnosis, from a patient treated with antithyroid drugs. Receptors originate from a woman aged 50 to 60 with Graves disease. Donor details come from another sample of the same person, matched by shared clones.

This clonotype was seen at least ten times. This sequence joins TRBV20-1 and TRBJ2-3, with TRBD2 matching 7 bases. Germline V gene data show CDR1 as DFQATT and CDR2 as SNEGSKA (reference sequence). Trimming took 3 bases from V and 4 from J; bases not matched to a gene: 7. The CDR3 contains 14 residues. The CDR3 loop is CSASSLGLADTQYF. The CDR3 nucleotides are TGCAGTGCTAGTAGCCTCGGACTAGCAGATACGCAGTATTTT.

This clonotype was counted ten times or more. V gene TRBV28 combines with J gene TRBJ1-6; D gene uncertain. CDR3 length: 14 residues. The ends were cut back, 6 bases at V and 3 bases at J, with 9 bases in the middle. Germline-derived CDR1 and CDR2 are MDHEN and SYDVKM. The CDR3 protein is CASRDGRYNSPLHF. The CDR3 DNA sequence: TGTGCCAGCAGGGACGGCCGCTATAATTCACCCCTCCACTTT.

This clonotype has ten or more counts. The gene calls are TRBV2 and TRBJ2-1; 12 nucleotides align to TRBD2. From germline, CDR1 is SNHLY and CDR2 FYNNEI. J gave up 0 bases and V 7 bases, and 7 bases lay outside the gene matches. This CDR3 is built from 17 residues. The CDR3 reads CASTTSGRLPSYNEQFF. CDR3 coding DNA: TGTGCCAGCACTACTAGCGGGAGGTTACCCTCCTACAATGAGCAGTTCTTC.

The table lists this clonotype with a few counts. This chain links TRBV6-1 with TRBJ2-1; 12 bases map to TRBD2. Trimming took 3 bases from V and 5 from J; bases not matched to a gene: 5. The CDR3 covers 16 residues. Looked up from germline, CDR1 is MNHNS and CDR2 is SASEGT. In nucleotides, the CDR3 is TGTGCCAGCAGTGACTCGCTAGCGGGAGGGCACAATGAGCAGTTCTTC. Its protein product is CASSDSLAGGHNEQFF.

Only a few counts were recorded for this clonotype. The chain recombines TRBV20-1 with TRBJ1-5; D call uncertain. CDR1 DFQATT and CDR2 SNEGSKA come from the germline V gene (reference sequence). Trimming took 1 base from V and 3 from J, leaving 22 bases between them. This CDR3 is built from 18 residues. The CDR3 is CSARVNDLWRLNNQPQHF. The CDR3 nucleotides read TGCAGTGCTAGAGTCAACGATCTGTGGCGTTTGAACAATCAGCCCCAGCATTTT.

The chain uses TRBV27 and TRBJ2-1; 12 nucleotides align to TRBD2. The CDR3 is 16 amino acids. Unmatched junction bases numbered 8, after V lost 3 bases and J lost 8 bases. The germline gives CDR1 MNHEY, CDR2 SMNVEV (reference sequence). CDR3 sequence (DNA): TGTGCCAGCAGTTTTCTGACTAGCGGGAGAATCTATGAGCAGTTCTTC. Residues: CASSFLTSGRIYEQFF.

This clonotype has only a few counts. This chain links TRBV12-3 or TRBV12-4 with TRBJ2-2; 12 nucleotides line up with TRBD2. V shed 6 bases and J 5 bases; nucleotides not matched to a gene: 4. The CDR3 totals 15 residues. CDR3 nucleotide sequence: TGTGCCAGCAGCAGACTAGCGGGAGAGACCGGGGAGCTGTTTTTT. It translates to CASSRLAGETGELFF.

The gene calls are TRBV28 and TRBJ1-5; D is perhaps TRBD1 (6 bases). The CDR3 covers 12 residues. Trimming shortened V by 7 bases and J by 9 bases, and 13 bases separated the two germline ends. Germline loops: CDR1 MDHEN, CDR2 SYDVKM. CDR3 residues: CASIGGSWPQHF. Written as DNA, the CDR3 is TGTGCCAGCATTGGGGGCTCGTGGCCCCAGCATTTT.

The sample holds many counts of this clonotype. The rearrangement joins TRBV7-8 to TRBJ1-1; D gene ambiguous. V shed 2 bases and J shed 5 bases, with 6 bases lying between them. The CDR3 is made up of 12 amino acids. Germline lookup yields CDR1 SGHVS and CDR2 FQNEAQ. The CDR3: CASSLIGTEAFF. The CDR3 DNA is TGTGCCAGCAGCTTAATTGGGACTGAAGCTTTCTTT.

This clonotype was seen a handful of times. The rearrangement links TRBV4-1 to TRBJ1-2; 12 nucleotides agree with TRBD1. V gave up 2 bases and J gave up 2 bases; unmatched junction bases: 9. Germline V gene data show CDR1 as MGHRA and CDR2 as YSYEKL. The CDR3 covers 18 residues. CDR3 coding DNA: TGCGCCAGCAGCCAATCCGGGACAGGGGGCGCCGCAAACTATGGCTACACCTTC. Protein product: CASSQSGTGGAANYGYTF.

This clonotype was detected ten times or more. Here the CDR3 reads CASSAYRARDTEAFF. CDR3 bases: TGCGCCAGCAGCGCCTACAGGGCGCGGGACACTGAAGCTTTCTTT. The rearrangement uses TRBV5-1 and TRBJ1-1; D may be TRBD1 (6 bases). CDR3 size: 15 residues. The germline V and J ends were trimmed by 4 bases and 3 bases, with 16 bases remaining between them. Per the germline V gene, CDR1 is SGHRS and CDR2 is YFSETQ. The variable domain in full, completed from reference TRBV5-1 and TRBJ1-1, reads KAGVTQTPRYLIKTRGQQVTLSCSPISGHRSVSWYQQTPGQGLQFLFEYFSETQRNKGNFPGRFSGRQFSNSRSEMNVSTLELGDSALYLCASSAYRARDTEAFFGQGTRLTVV.

This clonotype has only a few counts. The chain uses TRBV18 and TRBJ2-1; D gene unclear. Germline V CDR1 and CDR2: KGHSH, LQKENI. V lost 5 bases to trimming and J lost 0 bases, with 8 bases between them. The CDR3 totals 14 residues. In nucleotides, the CDR3 is TGTGCCAGCTCAAGGGAAAGCTCCTACAATGAGCAGTTCTTC. This codes for CASSRESSYNEQFF.

This clonotype was observed once. The rearrangement joins TRBV2 to TRBJ2-1; D gene uncertain. The CDR3 runs 15 residues. Germline V CDR1 and CDR2: SNHLY, FYNNEI. Trimming took off 7 bases at V and 0 bases at J, with 13 bases between the two ends. This CDR3 is CASTGELISYNEQFF. DNA for the CDR3: TGTGCCAGCACTGGGGAATTAATCTCCTACAATGAGCAGTTCTTC.